The rows below give T cell receptor beta chains drawn from one sample of a study of glioma-infiltrating T cells after dendritic cell vaccination. Using immunoSEQ multiplex PCR, the repertoire was profiled, and TCRdb retains in-frame clones only, with some absent. Of roughly 100,000 clones listed, 90% are singletons. Sequences were derived from blood, sampled after dendritic cell vaccination. The receptors shown here come from a human donor with glioblastoma. The CDR3 runs from the conserved cysteine through the conserved F or W. The order of the fields is clone size, D gene, V gene, J gene, CDR3 length, CDR3 protein, CDR3 DNA. The D gene is left open where the match is weak. Part of the rows lack a size; the others show once, few, many or a class for expanded clones.

once	NA	TRBV7-9	TRBJ2-5	14	CASSHPEGRRTQYF	TGTGCCAGCAGCCACCCGGAGGGTAGGAGGACCCAGTACTTC
once	NA	TRBV7-9	TRBJ1-5	13	CASSSDRNQPQHF	TGTGCCAGCAGCTCAGACAGAAATCAGCCCCAGCATTTT
NA	TRBD1	TRBV6-5	TRBJ1-2	16	CASSYSGQGRDYGYTF	TGTGCCAGCAGTTACTCGGGACAGGGCCGCGACTATGGCTACACCTTC
NA	TRBD1	TRBV25-1	TRBJ1-1	16	CASRPTVAGGRTEAFF	TGTGCCAGCAGGCCCACGGTGGCAGGGGGCCGCACTGAAGCTTTCTTT
once	TRBD2	TRBV10-3	TRBJ2-1	14	CAISERGGDNEQFF	TGTGCCATCAGTGAACGGGGGGGGGACAATGAGCAGTTCTTC
NA	NA	TRBV5-1	TRBJ2-1	15	CASRRGDHSYNEQFF	TGCGCCAGCAGGCGGGGAGACCACTCCTACAATGAGCAGTTCTTC
NA	NA	TRBV4-1	TRBJ1-5	15	CASSQGRNRHQPQHF	TGCGCCAGCAGCCAAGGTCGGAACAGACATCAGCCCCAGCATTTT
NA	NA	TRBV5-1	TRBJ2-7	14	CASSLAARNYEQYF	TGCGCCAGCAGCTTGGCCGCCAGGAACTACGAGCAGTACTTC
NA	TRBD2	TRBV29-1	TRBJ2-5	12	CSVEQGGETQYF	TGCAGCGTTGAACAGGGAGGGGAGACCCAGTACTTC
NA	TRBD1	TRBV19	TRBJ2-2	16	CASTLGGQGVPGELFF	TGTGCCAGTACCCTAGGGGGACAGGGGGTCCCCGGGGAGCTGTTTTTT
NA	NA	TRBV21-1	TRBJ2-3	15	CASSSKRPRTDTQYF	TGTGCCAGCAGCTCCAAGCGGCCCCGCACAGATACGCAGTATTTT
NA	NA	TRBV27	TRBJ1-1	14	CASSFYQGSTEAFF	TGTGCCAGCAGTTTTTACCAGGGGTCCACTGAAGCTTTCTTT
NA	TRBD1	TRBV6-6	TRBJ1-5	14	CASSQYRGQQPQHF	TGTGCCAGCAGTCAATACAGGGGGCAACAGCCCCAGCATTTT
NA	NA	TRBV9	TRBJ1-6	15	CASSVELGGRSPLHF	TGTGCCAGCAGCGTAGAGTTGGGGGGGCGTTCACCCCTCCACTTT
NA	NA	TRBV2	TRBJ2-3	13	CASSDQGPDTQYF	TGTGCCAGCAGTGATCAGGGGCCCGATACGCAGTATTTT
NA	NA	TRBV4-1	TRBJ1-4	17	CASSQDGPGQGNEKLFF	TGCGCCAGCAGCCAAGATGGGCCGGGGCAGGGGAATGAAAAACTGTTTTTT
NA	TRBD1	TRBV20-1	TRBJ2-7	11	CSARDGGQAVF	TGCAGTGCTAGAGATGGGGGACAGGCAGTGTTC
NA	TRBD1	TRBV6-1	TRBJ2-7	14	CASSEDRGLAEQYF	TGTGCCAGCAGTGAGGACAGGGGGCTGGCCGAGCAGTACTTC
once	TRBD2	TRBV9	TRBJ2-7	14	CASSAGGEGYEQYF	TGTGCCAGCAGCGCGGGGGGAGAGGGGTACGAGCAGTACTTC
NA	NA	TRBV7-8	TRBJ2-7	14	CASSLAGYRWEQYF	TGTGCCAGCAGCTTAGCGGGCTACCGCTGGGAGCAGTACTTC
NA	TRBD2	TRBV9	TRBJ2-1	15	CASSVEAGGYNEQFF	TGTGCCAGCAGCGTAGAAGCGGGAGGATACAATGAGCAGTTCTTC
NA	TRBD2	TRBV7-8	TRBJ2-5	16	CASSHRLAGGSETQYF	TGTGCCAGCAGCCACCGACTAGCGGGAGGGTCGGAGACCCAGTACTTC
NA	TRBD1	TRBV27	TRBJ1-1	14	CASSRHGQDTEAFF	TGTGCCAGCAGTCGTCACGGACAGGACACTGAAGCTTTCTTT
NA	TRBD1	TRBV5-1	TRBJ1-4	16	CASSYGQGWTNEKLFF	TGCGCCAGCAGTTACGGACAGGGGTGGACTAATGAAAAACTGTTTTTT
NA	TRBD2	TRBV7-9	TRBJ2-1	16	CASSLELATPYNEQFF	TGTGCCAGCAGCTTAGAACTAGCGACACCCTACAATGAGCAGTTCTTC
NA	NA	TRBV7-2	TRBJ1-1	14	CASSPEPTNTEAFF	TGTGCCAGCAGCCCCGAGCCCACGAACACTGAAGCTTTCTTT
NA	TRBD1	TRBV5-4	TRBJ1-4	14	CASSSWDRDEKLFF	TGTGCCAGCAGCTCCTGGGACAGGGATGAAAAACTGTTTTTT
NA	TRBD1	TRBV18	TRBJ1-2	14	CASSPLQGANGYTF	TGTGCCAGCTCACCGCTCCAGGGGGCTAATGGCTACACCTTC
NA	TRBD1	TRBV2	TRBJ1-5	15	CASTPTRDRNQPQHF	TGTGCCAGCACCCCTACCCGGGACAGGAATCAGCCCCAGCATTTT
NA	NA	TRBV5-6	TRBJ2-5	15	CASSLGPGQQETQYF	TGTGCCAGCAGCTTGGGTCCGGGACAACAAGAGACCCAGTACTTC
once	TRBD1	TRBV27	TRBJ1-6	14	CASSFSRGLSPLHF	TGTGCCAGCAGTTTTAGTAGGGGGCTTTCACCCCTCCACTTT
NA	NA	TRBV19	TRBJ1-5	15	CASSRAGLDNQPQHF	TGTGCCAGTAGTCGGGCAGGGCTAGACAATCAGCCCCAGCATTTT
NA	TRBD2	TRBV28	TRBJ2-3	17	CASRSLPGLPGADTQYF	TGTGCCAGCAGGTCTTTACCGGGACTACCCGGGGCAGATACGCAGTATTTT
NA	TRBD2	TRBV5-1	TRBJ2-7	14	CASSPGLGRTEQYF	TGCGCCAGCAGCCCGGGACTAGGGAGGACAGAGCAGTACTTC
NA	NA	TRBV30	TRBJ1-1	14	CAWSVVSGNTEAFF	TGTGCCTGGAGTGTAGTCAGCGGGAACACTGAAGCTTTCTTT
few	TRBD2	TRBV7-3	TRBJ2-7	18	CASSLAGLAGALTYEQYF	TGTGCCAGCAGCTTAGCGGGGCTAGCGGGGGCCCTTACCTACGAGCAGTACTTC
NA	NA	TRBV29-1	TRBJ2-3	14	CSVEGGRFIDTQYF	TGCAGCGTAGAAGGGGGGCGCTTTATAGATACGCAGTATTTT
NA	NA	TRBV18	TRBJ1-6	13	CASSPGPNSPLHF	TGTGCCAGCTCACCAGGGCCTAATTCACCCCTCCACTTT
NA	TRBD1	TRBV9	TRBJ1-1	13	CASGGQTNTEAFF	TGTGCCAGTGGGGGACAGACGAACACTGAAGCTTTCTTT
NA	TRBD1	TRBV5-1	TRBJ1-1	15	CASSLGTGPNTEAFF	TGCGCCAGCAGCTTGGGGACAGGGCCGAACACTGAAGCTTTCTTT